The 13 T cell receptor beta chains below all came from one sample that was sequenced in a study of blood T cell repertoires in COVID-19. Clones were read by immunoSEQ multiplex PCR, and TCRdb kept only the in-frame ones, dropping some. Of 140,000 to 150,000 clones in the sample, over 75% were seen once. Sequenced input: peripheral blood. These receptors were obtained from a human donor in a cohort sampled during active COVID-19.

The rearrangement joins TRBV18 to TRBJ1-1; the D is unclear. The CDR3 length is 12 residues. V lost 3 bases and J 8 bases, leaving 10 bases between the germline ends. The germline V gene has CDR1 KGHSH and CDR2 LQKENI. In nucleotides, the CDR3 is TGTGCCAGCTCACCTCCAGGCCGCGAAGCTTTCTTT. It translates to CASSPPGREAFF.

This chain joins TRBV3-1 (or the pseudogene TRBV3-2) and TRBJ1-6; no clear D gene. The V end lost 0 bases, the J end lost 7 bases, and 10 bases lay between the germline ends. Germline assignment: CDR1 LGHDT and CDR2 YNNKEL (reference sequence). The CDR3 is 15 residues long. In nucleotides, the CDR3 is TGTGCCAGCAGCCAAGAAGGGAGGGAGAATTCACCCCTCCACTTT. Its translation is CASSQEGRENSPLHF.

The rearrangement links TRBV27 to TRBJ1-5; 8 nucleotides align to TRBD1. The CDR3 has 15 amino acids. Germline CDR1 MNHEY, CDR2 SMNVEV (reference sequence). J was trimmed by 9 bases and V by 2 bases; bases with no gene match: 9. The CDR3 here is CASSLKAGGGRPQHF. The CDR3 DNA sequence: TGTGCCAGCAGTTTAAAAGCAGGGGGCGGGCGGCCCCAGCATTTT.

V usage is TRBV29-1 and J usage is TRBJ1-1; 8 bases fit TRBD1. Unmatched junction bases numbered 10, after V lost 7 bases and J lost 6 bases. CDR3 length: 13 amino acids. Germline V gene data show CDR1 as SQVTM and CDR2 as ANQGSEA. CDR3 bases: TGCAGCGCCTCAGGGGGCCGGTACTCTGAAGCTTTCTTT. As protein: CSASGGRYSEAFF.

The chain joins TRBV6-5 to TRBJ2-5; tentative D call: TRBD2 (6 bases). The CDR3 runs to 15 residues. Germline CDR1 MNHEY, CDR2 SVGAGI. Trimming stripped 0 bases from V and 5 bases from J, with 13 bases between. The CDR3 here is CASSYSIAAHETQYF. The CDR3 DNA sequence: TGTGCCAGCAGTTACTCGATAGCGGCTCACGAGACCCAGTACTTC.

The J gene is TRBJ2-1, the V gene TRBV5-4, with 12 positions matching TRBD2. The germline V gene encodes CDR1 SGHNT and CDR2 YYREEE (reference sequence). Losses at the gene ends were 4 bases for V and 9 bases for J; bases not matched to a gene: 8. This CDR3 spans 15 amino acids. CDR3 amino acids: CASSLLQGLAGEQFF. For the CDR3, the DNA is TGTGCCAGCAGCCTCCTTCAGGGACTAGCGGGTGAGCAGTTCTTC.

The gene calls are TRBV27 and TRBJ1-2; 12 nucleotides agree with TRBD1. Germline lookup yields CDR1 MNHEY and CDR2 SMNVEV (reference sequence). V lost 5 bases, J lost 4 bases, and 11 bases stayed unmatched. The CDR3 covers 17 residues. CDR3 sequence (DNA): TGTGCCAGCAGTCCATCCCGGGACAGGGGGCGCGCCTATGGCTACACCTTC. Its translation is CASSPSRDRGRAYGYTF.

This clone has only a few counts. The J gene is TRBJ2-3, the V gene TRBV11-1; 7 nucleotides match TRBD1. CDR3 length equals 16 residues. The V segment lost 1 base and the J segment 4 bases; nucleotides outside the gene matches: 8. Germline V CDR1 and CDR2: SGHAT, FQDESV (reference sequence). The CDR3 here is CASSLEGARPADTQYF. CDR3 nucleotide sequence: TGTGCCAGCAGCTTAGAGGGGGCGAGGCCGGCAGATACGCAGTATTTT.

CDR3 region: CASARTGGTVDYGYTF. The CDR3 DNA is TGTGCCAGCGCCCGTACGGGGGGCACAGTGGACTATGGCTACACCTTC. The V and J genes are TRBV9 and TRBJ1-2, with D tentatively TRBD1 (6 bases). Germline assignment: CDR1 SGDLS and CDR2 YYNGEE. V gave up 7 bases and J gave up 3 bases, with 22 bases separating them. The CDR3 loop spans 16 amino acids.

The rearrangement joins TRBV14 to TRBJ1-1, with a weak D call TRBD1 (5 bases). V was clipped by 3 bases and J by 0 bases, with 20 bases between them. This CDR3 spans 18 amino acids. Germline V lookup: CDR1 SGHDN, CDR2 FVKESK. The CDR3 loop reads CASSHRPRQGSMNTEAFF. Here the CDR3 DNA reads TGTGCCAGCAGCCACCGACCAAGGCAGGGTAGCATGAACACTGAAGCTTTCTTT.

This chain uses TRBV19 with TRBJ2-2; maybe TRBD2 (5 bases). CDR3 length: 14 residues. Per germline, CDR1 LNHDA and CDR2 SQIVND (reference sequence). V was shortened by 7 bases and J by 0 bases, with 9 bases between the two germline ends. This CDR3 reads CASTGFANTGELFF. In DNA form, the CDR3 reads TGTGCCAGTACGGGGTTCGCGAACACCGGGGAGCTGTTTTTT.

The genes are TRBV21-1 and TRBJ1-1; the table assigns TRBD1, which was not confirmed against the DNA. TRBV21-1 is a recognized pseudogene. The CDR3 runs 16 residues. CDR3 nucleotide sequence: TGTGCCAGCAGCGAGGTAACAGGGTACATAGACACTGAAGCTTTCTTT. It encodes CASSEVTGYIDTEAFF.

The chain recombines TRBV3-1 (or the pseudogene TRBV3-2) with TRBJ1-1; D unclear. Germline assignment: CDR1 LGHDT and CDR2 YNNKEL (reference sequence). V was clipped by 3 bases and J by 1 base, with 9 bases between them. The CDR3 has 14 residues. The CDR3 nucleotides are TGTGCCAGCAGCCAGACGACAACGAACACTGAAGCTTTCTTT. As protein: CASSQTTTNTEAFF.